Described below is a single T cell receptor beta chain sequence and its context. What it recognizes is unknown. Produced via immunoSEQ multiplex PCR; TCRdb's table is partial and in-frame only. Of some 74,000 clones listed, roughly 78% are singletons. The data derive from a study of OX40 agonist ivuxolimab in advanced cancers. Study-level information: The patients received agonistic anti-OX40 (CD134) antibody ivuxolimab. Study-wide results and caveats: Expansion of clones was among the lowest in partial responders at 0.1-3.0 mg/kg. In the 0.1 to 3.0 mg/kg range, CD4+ and CD8+ blood T cells had expanded clonally by week 6.

Blood samples were obtained at baseline, cycle 4 day 1, and cycle 7 day 1. The TCR sequence derives from an adult with an advanced solid tumor such as melanoma, head and neck, liver or kidney cancer. The material sequenced was CD4+ or CD8+ T cells sorted from blood, taken in a trial of the OX40 agonist ivuxolimab.

The CDR3, as DNA: TGTGCCAGCAGCCTATACAGGGAAGAGACCCAGTACTTC. As protein: CASSLYREETQYF. The chain is built from TRBV5-4 and TRBJ2-5; weak D call: TRBD1 (6 bases). Germline V gives CDR1 SGHNT, CDR2 YYREEE (reference sequence). This CDR3 has 13 residues. V was clipped by 4 bases and J by 3 bases, with 10 bases between them.